The following is a T cell receptor (beta chain) sequence with its context. Its antigen remains unidentified. Data came from immunoSEQ multiplex PCR; TCRdb stores just in-frame clones and leaves some out. There are 9,300 or so clones in the sample; 55% to 75% occur only once, and 15% to 20% lies in the top ten. The record originates from a study of CD4+ T cells in melanoma. With 6 bases clipped from V and 1 base from J, the junction kept 7 bases outside the gene matches. The germline V gene has CDR1 SGHDT and CDR2 YYEEEE. This CDR3 is 15 amino acids long. Study-wide findings and caveats: CD8+ T cell, macrophage and B cell function reportedly correlated with neoantigen-specific CD4+ T cells. Diverse differentiation states were reported for melanoma neoantigen-specific CD4+ T cells.

The sequenced material came from cells from a culture (not recorded whether cultured in vitro). The receptor's source is a human donor with melanoma. The V and J genes are TRBV5-6 and TRBJ2-5; 9 nucleotides align to TRBD1. CDR3: CASNAGQGPQETQYF. The CDR3 DNA follows: TGTGCCAGCAACGCTGGACAGGGGCCCCAAGAGACCCAGTACTTC. Using reference TRBV5-6 and TRBJ2-5 for the parts outside the CDR3, the full variable domain is DAGVTQSPTHLIKTRGQQVTLRCSPKSGHDTVSWYQQALGQGPQFIFQYYEEEERQRGNFPDRFSGHQFPNYSSELNVNALLLGDSALYLCASNAGQGPQETQYFGPGTRLLVL.